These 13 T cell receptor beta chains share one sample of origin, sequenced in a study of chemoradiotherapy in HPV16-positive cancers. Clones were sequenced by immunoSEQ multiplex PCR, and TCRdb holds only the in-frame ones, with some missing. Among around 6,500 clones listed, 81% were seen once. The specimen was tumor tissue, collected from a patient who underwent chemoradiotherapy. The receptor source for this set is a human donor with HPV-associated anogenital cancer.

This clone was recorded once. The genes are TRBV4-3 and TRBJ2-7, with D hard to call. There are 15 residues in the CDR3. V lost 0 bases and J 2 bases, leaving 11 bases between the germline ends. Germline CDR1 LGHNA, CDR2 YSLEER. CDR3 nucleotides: TGCGCCAGCAGCCAAGATTCCCAGTCCCCCTACGAGCAGTACTTC. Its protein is CASSQDSQSPYEQYF.

The CDR3 coding sequence is TGTGCCAGCAGTTTATCCCCACAGTTGGCCCAGTACTTC. Translated: CASSLSPQLAQYF. The chain has TRBV27 and TRBJ2-5; no clear D. V was pared by 0 bases and J by 9 bases, with 11 bases between. Looked up from germline, CDR1 is MNHEY and CDR2 is SMNVEV (reference sequence). This CDR3 is 13 amino acids long.

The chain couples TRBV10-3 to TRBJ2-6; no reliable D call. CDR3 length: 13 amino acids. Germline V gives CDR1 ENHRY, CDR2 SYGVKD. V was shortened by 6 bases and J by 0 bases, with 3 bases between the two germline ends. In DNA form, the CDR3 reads TGTGCCATCAGGCCCTCTGGGGCCAACGTCCTGACTTTC. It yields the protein CAIRPSGANVLTF.

CDR3 region: CASSLTGRGSALETQYF. The CDR3 DNA reads TGTGCCAGCAGCTTAACGGGTCGCGGGAGCGCCTTGGAGACCCAGTACTTC. V is TRBV7-3 and J is TRBJ2-5; TRBD2 agrees at 7 bases. Looked up from germline, CDR1 is SGHTA and CDR2 is FQGTGA. V was clipped by 0 bases and J by 5 bases; unmatched bases: 12. The CDR3 runs 17 residues.

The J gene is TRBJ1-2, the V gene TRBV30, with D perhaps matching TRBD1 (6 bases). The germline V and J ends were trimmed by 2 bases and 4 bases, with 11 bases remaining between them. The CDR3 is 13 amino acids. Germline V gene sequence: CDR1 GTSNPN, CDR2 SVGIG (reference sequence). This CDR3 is CAWSTRGGYGYTF. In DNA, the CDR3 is TGTGCCTGGAGTACGAGGGGGGGCTATGGCTACACCTTC.

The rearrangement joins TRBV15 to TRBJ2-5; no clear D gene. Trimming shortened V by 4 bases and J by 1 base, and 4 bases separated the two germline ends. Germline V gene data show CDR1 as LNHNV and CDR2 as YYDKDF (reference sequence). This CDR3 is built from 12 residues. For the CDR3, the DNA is TGTGCCACCAGCACAACCCAAGAGACCCAGTACTTC. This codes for CATSTTQETQYF. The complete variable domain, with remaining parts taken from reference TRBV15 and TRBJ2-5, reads DAMVIQNPRYQVTQFGKPVTLSCSQTLNHNVMYWYQQKSSQAPKLLFHYYDKDFNNEADTPDNFQSRRPNTSFCFLDIRSPGLGDTAMYLCATSTTQETQYFGPGTRLLVL.

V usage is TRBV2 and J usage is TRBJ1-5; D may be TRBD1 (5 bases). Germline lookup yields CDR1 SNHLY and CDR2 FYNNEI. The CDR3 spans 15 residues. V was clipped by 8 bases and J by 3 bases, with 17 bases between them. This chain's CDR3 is CASGALAGPNQPQHF. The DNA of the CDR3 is TGTGCCAGCGGGGCCCTGGCGGGGCCCAATCAGCCCCAGCATTTT.

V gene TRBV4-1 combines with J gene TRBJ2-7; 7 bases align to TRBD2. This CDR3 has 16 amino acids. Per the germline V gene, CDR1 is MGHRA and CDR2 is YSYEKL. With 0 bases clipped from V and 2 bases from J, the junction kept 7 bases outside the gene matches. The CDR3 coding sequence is TGCGCCAGCAGCCAAGAGCACCGGGAGGTCCCCTACGAGCAGTACTTC. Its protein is CASSQEHREVPYEQYF.

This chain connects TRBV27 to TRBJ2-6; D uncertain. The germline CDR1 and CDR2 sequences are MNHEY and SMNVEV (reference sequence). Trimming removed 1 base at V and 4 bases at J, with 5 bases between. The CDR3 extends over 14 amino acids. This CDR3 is CASSLYRGANVLTF. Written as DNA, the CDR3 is TGTGCCAGCAGTTTATACCGAGGGGCCAACGTCCTGACTTTC.

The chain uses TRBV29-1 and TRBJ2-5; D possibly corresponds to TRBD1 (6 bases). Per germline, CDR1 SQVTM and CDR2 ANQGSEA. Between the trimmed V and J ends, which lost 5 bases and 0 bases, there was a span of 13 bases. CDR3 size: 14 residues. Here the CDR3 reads CSVCFWDNQETQYF. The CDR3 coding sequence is TGCAGCGTTTGTTTTTGGGACAACCAAGAGACCCAGTACTTC. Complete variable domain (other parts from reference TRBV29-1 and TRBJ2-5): SAVISQKPSRDICQRGTSLTIQCQVDSQVTMMFWYRQQPGQSLTLIATANQGSEATYESGFVIDKFPISRPNLTFSTLTVSNMSPEDSSIYLCSVCFWDNQETQYFGPGTRLLVL.

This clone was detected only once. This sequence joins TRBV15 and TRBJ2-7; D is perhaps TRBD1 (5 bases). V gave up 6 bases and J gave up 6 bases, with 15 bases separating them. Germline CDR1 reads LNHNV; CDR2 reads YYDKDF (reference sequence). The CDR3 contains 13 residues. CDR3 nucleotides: TGTGCCACCAGGCTCCAGGGTAGGGCCGAGCAGTACTTC. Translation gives CATRLQGRAEQYF.

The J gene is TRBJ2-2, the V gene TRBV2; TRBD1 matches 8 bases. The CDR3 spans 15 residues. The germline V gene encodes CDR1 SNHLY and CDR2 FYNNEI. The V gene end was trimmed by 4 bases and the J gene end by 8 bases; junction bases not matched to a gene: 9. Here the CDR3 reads CASSGGRGPPGELFF. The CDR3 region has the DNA TGTGCCAGCAGTGGGGGCAGGGGGCCTCCGGGGGAGCTGTTTTTT.

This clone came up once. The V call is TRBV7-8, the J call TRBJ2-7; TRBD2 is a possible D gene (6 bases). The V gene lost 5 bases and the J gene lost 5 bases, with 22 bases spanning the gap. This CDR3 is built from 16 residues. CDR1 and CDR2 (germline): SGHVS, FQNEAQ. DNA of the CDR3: TGTGCCAGCAGCCCGAGAAGGGCGGGGTCTCGAGACGAGCAGTACTTC. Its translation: CASSPRRAGSRDEQYF.